The clone carrying this T cell receptor (beta chain) is a singleton in its sample. This sample is part of a study of blood T cell repertoires in COVID-19. Across the study: Acute and convalescent COVID-19 samples came from the United States, Italy and Spain. PBMCs, B-cell-depleted T cells, or T cells provided the cDNA or gDNA that made up the material.

The CDR3 loop spans 11 amino acids. Per germline, CDR1 MDHEN and CDR2 SYDVKM. V gave up 8 bases and J gave up 9 bases, with 11 bases separating them. As originally analysed: Reference gene primer amplification yielded estimated nucleated cell counts. Profiling relied on immunoSEQ multiplex PCR, and the TCRdb table lists in-frame clones only, not all of them. That table gives V, J and clone size, and the DNA gave D and trimming. The sample records over 200,000 clones, about 88% being singletons. This chain uses TRBV28 with TRBJ1-5; D unresolved. The sample consisted of peripheral blood. The origin of this receptor is a woman aged 60 to 75 with acute or convalescent COVID-19. For the CDR3, the DNA is TGTGCCAGCGTGAGTCGGGGGCCCCAGCATTTT. It codes for CASVSRGPQHF.